Listed below are T cell receptor beta chains from one sample, sequenced in a study of beta chain features in type 1 diabetes. The assay was immunoSEQ multiplex PCR, and TCRdb's table has in-frame clones only and misses some. The sample includes hundreds of thousands of clones, approximately 9.9% of them seen just once. The sequencing input was naive CD4+ T cells from blood. The receptor set was obtained from a woman in her thirties in good health. Each CDR3 is given with its conserved first and last residue. D genes are given only for firm matches. Size tells how often a clone was seen (once, few, many) or the class of an expanded clone, and some rows leave it out.

clone size,V gene,D gene,J gene,CDR3 protein,CDR3 DNA
-,TRBV9,-,TRBJ2-7,CASSPGGTVEVEQYF,TGTGCCAGCAGCCCCGGCGGGACAGTGGAGGTCGAGCAGTACTTC
-,TRBV25-1,-,TRBJ1-2,CASSRTEANYGYTF,TGTGCCAGCAGTAGGACAGAAGCTAACTATGGCTACACCTTC
-,TRBV4-3,-,TRBJ2-3,CASSDNLLATGSTDTQYF,TGCGCCAGCAGCGACAATCTTCTAGCGACTGGCTCCACAGATACGCAGTATTTT
-,TRBV29-1,-,TRBJ2-4,CSVHWGQNIQYF,TGCAGCGTACACTGGGGCCAAAACATTCAGTACTTC
-,TRBV28,-,TRBJ2-6,CASYYPGANVLTF,TGTGCCAGCTACTACCCTGGGGCCAACGTCCTGACTTTC
-,TRBV30,-,TRBJ2-7,CAWTRPGIYEQYF,TGTGCCTGGACTCGCCCAGGGATTTACGAGCAGTACTTC
-,TRBV10-3,-,TRBJ1-2,CAISIQGDYGYTF,TGTGCCATCTCCATACAGGGCGACTATGGCTACACCTTC
once,TRBV15,TRBD1,TRBJ2-3,CATSLRGQSTDTQYF,TGTGCCACCAGCCTCAGGGGACAGAGCACAGATACGCAGTATTTT
few,TRBV29-1,TRBD2,TRBJ2-2,CSVATGTSESGELFF,TGCAGCGTCGCAACCGGGACTAGTGAGAGCGGGGAGCTGTTTTTT
few,TRBV7-2,TRBD2,TRBJ2-1,CASSLELAGGGDEQFF,TGTGCCAGCAGCTTAGAACTAGCGGGAGGAGGGGATGAGCAGTTCTTC
few,TRBV5-1,TRBD1,TRBJ2-2,CASSLGGTEYTGELFF,TGCGCCAGCAGCTTGGGTGGGACAGAATACACCGGGGAGCTGTTTTTT
-,TRBV30,TRBD2,TRBJ2-1,CAWSLAGAHEQFF,TGTGCCTGGAGCCTAGCGGGAGCTCACGAGCAGTTCTTC
few,TRBV5-6,TRBD2,TRBJ2-3,CASSERLAGDVSDTQYF,TGTGCCAGCAGCGAGAGACTAGCGGGAGATGTGTCAGATACGCAGTATTTT
few,TRBV7-9,TRBD1,TRBJ2-3,CASSSGQGRDTQYF,TGTGCCAGCAGCTCCGGACAGGGCCGAGATACGCAGTATTTT
few,TRBV20-1,-,TRBJ2-7,CSAIRVYEQYF,TGCAGTGCTATACGAGTCTACGAGCAGTACTTC
-,TRBV9,TRBD2,TRBJ2-2,CASSVIAGGGGELFF,TGTGCCAGCAGCGTGATAGCGGGAGGCGGCGGGGAGCTGTTTTTT
-,TRBV28,-,TRBJ1-2,CASSLGQFRGYTF,TGTGCCAGCAGCCTTGGACAGTTTCGTGGCTACACCTTC
-,TRBV30,-,TRBJ1-2,CAWRDLIDGYTF,TGTGCCTGGAGAGATCTTATAGATGGCTACACCTTC
few,TRBV28,-,TRBJ1-1,CASILSMNTEAFF,TGTGCCAGCATCCTATCGATGAACACTGAAGCTTTCTTT
few,TRBV27,TRBD2,TRBJ2-3,CASSPPGLAGRSDTQYF,TGTGCCAGCAGTCCTCCGGGACTAGCGGGCCGTTCCGATACGCAGTATTTT
-,TRBV15,TRBD2,TRBJ2-1,CATKRTSGNNEQFF,TGTGCCACCAAAAGGACTAGCGGGAACAATGAGCAGTTCTTC
-,TRBV7-8,TRBD2,TRBJ2-3,CASSPKRDPDTQYF,TGTGCCAGCAGCCCTAAGCGGGATCCAGATACGCAGTATTTT
few,TRBV29-1,TRBD2,TRBJ2-5,CSVEDQTSGRVGSQYF,TGCAGCGTTGAAGATCAAACTAGCGGGAGAGTAGGGTCCCAGTACTTC
few,TRBV20-1,TRBD1,TRBJ1-2,CSAGTVYGYTF,TGCAGTGCTGGGACAGTTTATGGCTACACCTTC
-,TRBV7-9,TRBD2,TRBJ2-3,CASSLDLWREATDTQYF,TGTGCCAGCAGCTTAGACTTATGGCGGGAGGCAACAGATACGCAGTATTTT
-,TRBV30,TRBD1,TRBJ2-5,CAWKGQGETQYF,TGTGCCTGGAAGGGACAGGGGGAGACCCAGTACTTC